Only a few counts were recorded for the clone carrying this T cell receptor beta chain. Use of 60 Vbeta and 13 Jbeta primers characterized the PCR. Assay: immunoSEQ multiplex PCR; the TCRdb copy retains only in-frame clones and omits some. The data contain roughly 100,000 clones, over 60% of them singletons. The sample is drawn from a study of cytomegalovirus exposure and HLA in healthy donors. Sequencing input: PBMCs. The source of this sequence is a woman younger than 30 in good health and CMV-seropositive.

CDR3 bases: TGTGCCAGCGGGGCGGTGAACACTGAAGCTTTCTTT. This sequence encodes CASGAVNTEAFF. The chain is built from TRBV6-1 and TRBJ1-1; D possibly corresponds to TRBD1 (5 bases). The germline V gene has CDR1 MNHNS and CDR2 SASEGT. Trimming cost V 8 bases and J 0 bases, with 7 bases left between them. The CDR3 sequence is 12 residues long.